The rows below give T cell receptor beta chains drawn from one sample of a study of molecular identifiers for immune sequencing clone quantification. TCRdb fed the PCR reads into MiXCR, producing one record per CDR3 protein. Of around 460,000 distinct CDR3 sequences in the sample, roughly 24% were seen once. Sample: naive CD8+ T cells from blood, with Jurkat cell RNA spiked in. The receptors come from a human donor in good health. Some libraries in this study had Jurkat cell RNA spiked in. The CDR3 runs from the conserved cysteine through the conserved F or W. Fields, in order: clone size, D gene, V gene, J gene, CDR3 protein, CDR3 DNA. The D gene is left open where the match is weak. Not all rows give a size; the values are once, few, many and, for expanded clones, a class.

>many|.|TRBV7-9|TRBJ1-1
CASSLWGATEAFF
TGTGCCAGCAGCTTATGGGGGGCCACTGAAGCTTTCTTT
>.|TRBD2|TRBV4-3|TRBJ2-1
CASSPGTSGSNEQFF
TGCGCCAGCAGCCCCGGGACTAGCGGGTCCAATGAGCAGTTCTTC
>many|.|TRBV12-5|TRBJ2-5
CASGDAPGAEETQYF
TGTGCTAGTGGTGATGCACCGGGGGCCGAAGAGACCCAGTACTTC
>.|.|TRBV15|TRBJ2-2
CATRAGWYTGELFF
TGTGCCACGCGGGCAGGATGGTACACCGGGGAGCTGTTTTTT
>.|.|TRBV6-2/TRBV6-3|TRBJ2-2
CASSYLEGELFF
TGTGCCAGCAGTTACTTGGAAGGGGAGCTGTTTTTT
>.|.|TRBV15|TRBJ2-3
CATSRVAGPTQYF
TGTGCCACCAGCAGAGTGGCAGGGCCTACGCAGTATTTT
>many|.|TRBV28|TRBJ1-1
CASSLTGGGTEAFF
TGTGCCAGCAGTTTGACCGGGGGAGGCACTGAAGCTTTCTTT
>.|.|TRBV6-2/TRBV6-3|TRBJ1-1
CATNRDTVAFF
TGTGCCACAAATCGGGACACTGTAGCTTTCTTT
>many|.|TRBV13|TRBJ2-7
CASSLAGVTYEQYF
TGTGCCAGCAGCTTAGCGGGGGTAACCTACGAGCAGTACTTC
>.|.|TRBV4-3|TRBJ1-1
CASSQDRFGGNTEAFF
TGCGCCAGCAGCCAAGATCGGTTTGGAGGGAACACTGAAGCTTTCTTT
>.|.|TRBV10-3|TRBJ2-7
CAIRTGLGVREQYF
TGTGCCATCAGAACCGGACTTGGTGTACGCGAGCAGTACTTC
>many|.|TRBV5-6|TRBJ1-1
CASSLGGGAEAFF
TGTGCCAGCAGCTTGGGCGGTGGGGCTGAAGCTTTCTTT
>.|TRBD1|TRBV28|TRBJ1-6
CASSLARMTGGNSPLHF
TGTGCCAGCAGTTTAGCCCGCATGACAGGGGGCAATTCACCCCTCCACTTT
>.|TRBD1|TRBV2|TRBJ1-2
CASTTDRGLINYGYTF
TGTGCCAGCACCACGGACAGGGGGCTAATCAACTATGGCTACACCTTC
>many|.|TRBV6-5|TRBJ2-7
CASRLKGNPYEQYF
TGTGCCAGCAGATTAAAGGGAAACCCCTACGAGCAGTACTTC
>few|TRBD2|TRBV10-3|TRBJ2-3
CAISEALGLAGFTDTQYF
TGTGCCATCAGTGAAGCGCTTGGACTAGCGGGTTTCACAGATACGCAGTATTTT
>few|.|TRBV24-1|TRBJ2-2
CATSPSYFRTENTGELFF
TGTGCCACCAGTCCTTCCTATTTCAGGACAGAGAACACCGGGGAGCTGTTTTTT
>many|.|TRBV29-1|TRBJ2-2
CSVGYTLGGELFF
TGCAGCGTTGGTTACACTCTAGGCGGGGAGCTGTTTTTT
>many|TRBD2|TRBV6-5|TRBJ2-1
CASSYSAGAEQFF
TGTGCCAGCAGTTACTCGGCGGGAGCTGAGCAGTTCTTC
>few|.|TRBV30|TRBJ2-1
CAWIHLRNEQFF
TGTGCCTGGATTCACCTCCGGAATGAGCAGTTCTTC
>.|.|TRBV29-1|TRBJ1-2
CSVEDRPANYGYTF
TGCAGCGTTGAAGATCGGCCAGCTAACTATGGCTACACCTTC
>few|.|TRBV12-3/TRBV12-4|TRBJ1-1
CASSLGTWAFF
TGTGCCAGCAGTTTAGGGACATGGGCTTTCTTT
>.|TRBD1|TRBV19|TRBJ2-7
CATTDRGKDEQYF
TGTGCCACCACGGACAGGGGTAAGGACGAGCAGTACTTC
>.|.|TRBV20-1|TRBJ2-7
CSARDMGGGVEQYF
TGCAGTGCTAGAGATATGGGAGGTGGGGTCGAGCAGTACTTC